This is a list of T cell receptor beta chains from one sample in a study of CD39 and CD103 CD8 tumor-infiltrating T cells. The data were produced by immunoSEQ multiplex PCR, yet TCRdb's version contains in-frame clones alone and is incomplete. The sample has around 720 clones, about 54% seen once. Sequenced material: CD39+ CD103+ CD8+ T cells sorted from the tumor. These receptors all come from a human donor with head and neck squamous cell carcinoma. The CDR3 runs from the conserved cysteine through the conserved F or W.

v_call cdr3_length cdr3_aa
TRBV6-6 15 CASSYLGGNTGELFF
TRBV18 18 CASSEEIRDRDWQETQYF
TRBV2 15 CASSESVGQQETQYF
TRBV10-1 13 CASSVARGYEQYF
TRBV19 14 CASRPDRSYNEQFF
TRBV6-6 15 CASSYSGQVSYEQYF
TRBV11-3 11 CASSSNYGYTF
TRBV5-1 16 CASSSYSPGLSYEQYF
TRBV7-2 11 CASSSNYGYTF
TRBV5-3 13 CASMVQGNTEAFF
TRBV2 16 CASSERAAGFSYEQYF
TRBV27 14 CASSTGGGHTEAFF
TRBV16 18 CASSQPGQGASQDQPQHF
TRBV6-6 15 CASSLQRTYNTEAFF
TRBV27 14 CASSLLDNRNIQYF
TRBV7-6 15 CASSQFTASGNTIYF
TRBV6-4 14 CASSVSEKRVEQFF
TRBV10-1 17 CASSGTLGTSDTGELFF
TRBV28 16 CASSLAGGGWDYGYTF
TRBV7-9 14 CASSRGSFLYGYTF
TRBV2 14 CASSEALRRYEQYF
TRBV7-9 15 CASSPRQAPYNEQFF
TRBV6-1 13 CASTPWGHLEAFF
TRBV28 13 CARWRPTYNEQFF
TRBV6-6 16 CASSWREGPSWDEQFF
TRBV29-1 11 CSVDTPDTQYF
TRBV27 12 CASSYDSYEQYF
TRBV5-5 16 CASSQGAAGYNYGYTF